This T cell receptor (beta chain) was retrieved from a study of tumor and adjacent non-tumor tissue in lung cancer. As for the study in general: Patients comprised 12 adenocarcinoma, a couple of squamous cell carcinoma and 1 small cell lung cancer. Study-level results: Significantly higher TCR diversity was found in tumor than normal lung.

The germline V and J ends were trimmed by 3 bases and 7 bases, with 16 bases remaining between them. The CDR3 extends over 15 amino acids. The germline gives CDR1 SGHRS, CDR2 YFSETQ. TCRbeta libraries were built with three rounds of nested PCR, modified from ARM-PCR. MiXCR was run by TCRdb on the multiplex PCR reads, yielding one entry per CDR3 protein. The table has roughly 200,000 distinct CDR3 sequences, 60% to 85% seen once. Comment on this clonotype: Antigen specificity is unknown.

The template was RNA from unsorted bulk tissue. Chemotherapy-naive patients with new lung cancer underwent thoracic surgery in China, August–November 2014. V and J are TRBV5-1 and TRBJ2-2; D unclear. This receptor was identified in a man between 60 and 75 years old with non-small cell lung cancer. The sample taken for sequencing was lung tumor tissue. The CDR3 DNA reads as TGCGCCAGCAGCTCCACAGTGCTCCGTGGCGGGGAGCTGTTTTTT. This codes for CASSSTVLRGGELFF. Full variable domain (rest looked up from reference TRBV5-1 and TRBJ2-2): KAGVTQTPRYLIKTRGQQVTLSCSPISGHRSVSWYQQTPGQGLQFLFEYFSETQRNKGNFPGRFSGRQFSNSRSEMNVSTLELGDSALYLCASSSTVLRGGELFFGEGSRLTVL.